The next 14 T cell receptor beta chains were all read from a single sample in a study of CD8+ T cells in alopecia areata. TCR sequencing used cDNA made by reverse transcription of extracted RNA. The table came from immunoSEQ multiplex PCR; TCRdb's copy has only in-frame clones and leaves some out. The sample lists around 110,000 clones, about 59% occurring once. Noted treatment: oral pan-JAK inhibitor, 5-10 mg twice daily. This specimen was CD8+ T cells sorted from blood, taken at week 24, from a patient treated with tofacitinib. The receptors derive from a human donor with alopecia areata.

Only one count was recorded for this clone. The CDR3 loop is CASSYSEGFEGYTF. DNA for the CDR3: TGTGCCAGCAGTTACTCCGAAGGGTTTGAAGGCTACACCTTC. This rearrangement joins TRBV6-5 to TRBJ1-2; D unclear. The CDR3 is made up of 14 amino acids. Germline-derived CDR1 and CDR2 are MNHEY and SVGAGI. V was trimmed by 0 bases and J by 8 bases, leaving 13 bases between them.

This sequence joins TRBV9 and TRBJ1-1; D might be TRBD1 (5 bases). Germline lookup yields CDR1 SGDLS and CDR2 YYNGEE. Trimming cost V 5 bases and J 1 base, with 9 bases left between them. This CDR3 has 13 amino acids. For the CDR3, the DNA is TGTGCCAGCAGTCCTAGGGGGAACACTGAAGCTTTCTTT. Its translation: CASSPRGNTEAFF.

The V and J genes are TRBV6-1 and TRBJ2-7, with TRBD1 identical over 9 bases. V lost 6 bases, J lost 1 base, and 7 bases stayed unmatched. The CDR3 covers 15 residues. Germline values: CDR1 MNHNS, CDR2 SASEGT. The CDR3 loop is CASRTTGGASYEQYF. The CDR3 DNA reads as TGTGCCAGCAGAACCACAGGGGGCGCGTCCTACGAGCAGTACTTC.

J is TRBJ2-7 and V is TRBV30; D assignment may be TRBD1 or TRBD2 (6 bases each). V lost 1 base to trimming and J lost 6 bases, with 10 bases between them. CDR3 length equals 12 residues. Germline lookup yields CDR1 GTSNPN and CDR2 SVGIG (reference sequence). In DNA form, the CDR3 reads TGTGCCTGGAGTGGACTAGGGGGCGAGCAGTACTTC. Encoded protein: CAWSGLGGEQYF.

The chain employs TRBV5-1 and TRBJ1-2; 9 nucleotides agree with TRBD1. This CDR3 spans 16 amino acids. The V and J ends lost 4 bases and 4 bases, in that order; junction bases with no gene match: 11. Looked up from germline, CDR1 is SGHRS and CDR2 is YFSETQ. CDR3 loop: CASSIGQGLSGYGYTF. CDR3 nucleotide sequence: TGCGCCAGCAGCATAGGACAGGGGTTATCCGGCTATGGCTACACCTTC.

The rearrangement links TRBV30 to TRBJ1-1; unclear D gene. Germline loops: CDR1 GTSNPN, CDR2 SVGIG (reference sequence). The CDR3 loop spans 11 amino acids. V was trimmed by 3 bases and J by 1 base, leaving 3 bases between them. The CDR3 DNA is TGTGCCTGGAGGTCGAACACTGAAGCTTTCTTT. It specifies CAWRSNTEAFF.

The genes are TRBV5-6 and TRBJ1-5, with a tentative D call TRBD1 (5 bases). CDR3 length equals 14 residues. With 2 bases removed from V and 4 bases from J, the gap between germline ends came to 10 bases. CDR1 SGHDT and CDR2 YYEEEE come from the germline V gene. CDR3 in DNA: TGTGCCAGCAGCTTTGGAAGGGGTAATCAGCCCCAGCATTTT. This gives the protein CASSFGRGNQPQHF. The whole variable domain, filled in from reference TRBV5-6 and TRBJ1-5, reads DAGVTQSPTHLIKTRGQQVTLRCSPKSGHDTVSWYQQALGQGPQFIFQYYEEEERQRGNFPDRFSGHQFPNYSSELNVNALLLGDSALYLCASSFGRGNQPQHFGDGTRLSIL.

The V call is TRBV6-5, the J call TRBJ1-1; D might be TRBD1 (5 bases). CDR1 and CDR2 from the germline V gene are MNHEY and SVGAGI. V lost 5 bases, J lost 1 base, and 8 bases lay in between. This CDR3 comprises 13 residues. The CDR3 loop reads CASSSGGNTEAFF. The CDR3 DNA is TGTGCCAGCAGTAGTGGGGGGAACACTGAAGCTTTCTTT.

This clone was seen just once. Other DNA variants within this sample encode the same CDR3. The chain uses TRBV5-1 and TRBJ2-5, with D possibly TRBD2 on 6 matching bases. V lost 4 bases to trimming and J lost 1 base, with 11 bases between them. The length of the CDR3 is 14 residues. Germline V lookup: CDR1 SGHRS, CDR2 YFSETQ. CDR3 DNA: TGCGCCAGCAGCCCGGAGGGAGCCCAAGAGACCCAGTACTTC. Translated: CASSPEGAQETQYF.

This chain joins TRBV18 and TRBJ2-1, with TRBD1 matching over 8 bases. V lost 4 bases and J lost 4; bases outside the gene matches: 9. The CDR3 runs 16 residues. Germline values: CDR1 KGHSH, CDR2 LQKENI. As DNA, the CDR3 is TGTGCCAGCTCACTGGGACAGGAGGGGTTGTACAATGAGCAGTTCTTC. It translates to CASSLGQEGLYNEQFF.

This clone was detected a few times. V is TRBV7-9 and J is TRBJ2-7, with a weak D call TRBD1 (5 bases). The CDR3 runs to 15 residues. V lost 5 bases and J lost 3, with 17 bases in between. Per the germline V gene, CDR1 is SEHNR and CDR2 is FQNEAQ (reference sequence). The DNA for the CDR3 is TGTGCCAGCAGCCCCCCATGGGGCGCCGACTACGAGCAGTACTTC. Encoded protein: CASSPPWGADYEQYF.

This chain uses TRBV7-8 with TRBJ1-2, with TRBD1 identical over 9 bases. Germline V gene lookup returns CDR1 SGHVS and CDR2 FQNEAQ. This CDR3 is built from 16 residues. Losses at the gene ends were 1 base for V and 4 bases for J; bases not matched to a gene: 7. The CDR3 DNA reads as TGTGCCAGCAGCTTAGATCCCCGACAGGGGGGCTATGGCTACACCTTC. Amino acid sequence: CASSLDPRQGGYGYTF.

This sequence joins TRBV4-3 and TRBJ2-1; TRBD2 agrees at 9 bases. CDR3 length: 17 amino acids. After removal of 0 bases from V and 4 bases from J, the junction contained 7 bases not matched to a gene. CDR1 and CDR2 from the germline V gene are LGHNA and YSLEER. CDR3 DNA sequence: TGCGCCAGCAGCCAAGATGAGCGGGGGGCTTTATACAATGAGCAGTTCTTC. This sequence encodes CASSQDERGALYNEQFF.

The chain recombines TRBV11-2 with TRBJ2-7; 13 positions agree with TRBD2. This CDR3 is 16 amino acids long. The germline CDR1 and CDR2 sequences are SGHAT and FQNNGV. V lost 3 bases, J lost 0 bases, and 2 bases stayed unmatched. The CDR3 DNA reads TGTGCCAGCAGCTTGACTAGCGGGGGGTCCTCCTACGAGCAGTACTTC. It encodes CASSLTSGGSSYEQYF.